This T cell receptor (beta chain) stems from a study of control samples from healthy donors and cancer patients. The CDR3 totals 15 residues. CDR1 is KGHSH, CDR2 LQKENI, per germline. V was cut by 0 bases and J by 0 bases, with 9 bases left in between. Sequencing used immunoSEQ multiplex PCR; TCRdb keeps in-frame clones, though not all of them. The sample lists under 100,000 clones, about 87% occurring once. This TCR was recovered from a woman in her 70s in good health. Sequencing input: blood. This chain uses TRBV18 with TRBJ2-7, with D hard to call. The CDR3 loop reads CASSPPIGYSYEQYF. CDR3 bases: TGTGCCAGCTCACCACCGATCGGGTACTCCTACGAGCAGTACTTC.